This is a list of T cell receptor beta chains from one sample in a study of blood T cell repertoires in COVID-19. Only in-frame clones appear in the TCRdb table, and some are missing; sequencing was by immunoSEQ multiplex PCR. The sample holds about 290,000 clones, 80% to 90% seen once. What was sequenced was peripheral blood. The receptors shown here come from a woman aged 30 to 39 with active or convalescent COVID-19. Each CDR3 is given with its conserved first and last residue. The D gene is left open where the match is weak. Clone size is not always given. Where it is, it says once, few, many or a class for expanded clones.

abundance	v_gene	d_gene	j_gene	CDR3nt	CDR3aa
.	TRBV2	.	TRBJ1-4	TGTGCCAGCAGGGGACATTCGCTCGGCGCGTCAACTAATGAAAAACTGTTTTTT	CASRGHSLGASTNEKLFF
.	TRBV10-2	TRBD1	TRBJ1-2	TGCGCCACTTCGACAGGGGACCGCTATGGCTACACCTTC	CATSTGDRYGYTF
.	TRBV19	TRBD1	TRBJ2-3	TGTGCCAGTAGTACTAGGGACAGGGATAGCACAGATACGCAGTATTTT	CASSTRDRDSTDTQYF
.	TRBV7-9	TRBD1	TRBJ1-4	TGTGCCAGCAGCTTGGCGGGACAGTCGGAAAAACTGTTTTTT	CASSLAGQSEKLFF
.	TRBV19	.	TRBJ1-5	TGTGCCAGTAGTATAGTTACAGGCTCCGGTCAGCCCCAGCATTTT	CASSIVTGSGQPQHF
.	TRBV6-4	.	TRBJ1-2	TGTGCCAGCAGTGAGGGGCCTTTTAACTATGGCTACACCTTC	CASSEGPFNYGYTF
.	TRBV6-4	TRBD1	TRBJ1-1	TGTGCCAGCAGCGCCGACAGGGGCACTGAAGCTTTCTTT	CASSADRGTEAFF
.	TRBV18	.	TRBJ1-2	TGTGCCAGCTCATCTGACAGTGGTACTGGCTACACCTTC	CASSSDSGTGYTF
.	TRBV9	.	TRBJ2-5	TGTGCCAGCAGCCGCAGGTGGTGGGCAGCCGAAGAGACCCAGTACTTC	CASSRRWWAAEETQYF
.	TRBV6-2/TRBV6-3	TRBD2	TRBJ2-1	TGTGCCAGCTGTTCCCCGGGACTAGCGGGGGGGCCTACAATGAGGCAGTTCTTC	CASCSPGLAGGPTMRQFF
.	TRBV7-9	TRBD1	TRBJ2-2	TGTGCCAGCAGTCACAGACAGGGGGTAAATACCGGGGAGCTGTTTTTT	CASSHRQGVNTGELFF
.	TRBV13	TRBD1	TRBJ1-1	TGTGCCAGCAGCCGGACAGGGCCACCGGGAGCTTTCTTT	CASSRTGPPGAFF
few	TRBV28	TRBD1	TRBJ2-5	TGTGCCAGCAGTTCCGAAAACCTGGACAGGGGAGAGACCCAGTACTTC	CASSSENLDRGETQYF
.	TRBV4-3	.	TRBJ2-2	TGCGCCAGCAGCCAAGTTCCCCCTGGGAGCACCGGGGAGCTGTTTTTT	CASSQVPPGSTGELFF
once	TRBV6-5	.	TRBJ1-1	TGTGCCAGCAGAATGGGACAGAACACTGAAGCTTTCTTT	CASRMGQNTEAFF
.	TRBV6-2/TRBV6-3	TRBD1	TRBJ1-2	TGTGCCAGCAGTCAAGGCGGACAGGGGTATGGCTACACCTTC	CASSQGGQGYGYTF
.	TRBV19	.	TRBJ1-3	TGTGCCAGTTCCCGGACAGCCTCTGGAAACACCATATATTTT	CASSRTASGNTIYF
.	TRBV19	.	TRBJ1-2	TGTGCCAGTGGACCCAGGGCTTTAAACTATGGCTACACCTTC	CASGPRALNYGYTF
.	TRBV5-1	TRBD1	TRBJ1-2	TGCGCCAGCAGCTTTTCAACAGGGGGAAAGGATGGCTACACCTTC	CASSFSTGGKDGYTF
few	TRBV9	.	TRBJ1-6	TGTGCCAGCAGCGTAGTGGCAGGGTCGGGTTCACCCCTCCACTTT	CASSVVAGSGSPLHF
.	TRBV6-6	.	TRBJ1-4	TGTGCCAGCGGGATAGGACTCGCCGAAAAACTGTTTTTT	CASGIGLAEKLFF
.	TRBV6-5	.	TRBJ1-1	TGTGCCAGCAGTTACGGGGGGGGAAGGATGGCTTTCTTT	CASSYGGGRMAFF
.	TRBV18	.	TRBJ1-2	TGTGCCAGCTCACCGCCCCTGGAGGCTGGCTACACCTTC	CASSPPLEAGYTF
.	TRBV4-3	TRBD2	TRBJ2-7	TGCGCCAGCAGCCAAGCATTCAGCGGGGGGCACGAGCAGTACTTC	CASSQAFSGGHEQYF
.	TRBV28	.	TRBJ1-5	TGTGCCAGCAGTTCTGCCTTAGGGCAGGGTGTTGGGGTTAGGCAGCCCCAGCATTTT	CASSSALGQGVGVRQPQHF
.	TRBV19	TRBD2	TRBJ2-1	TGTGCCAGTAGCGACCGGAGTAGCGGGGGGGCCTACAATGAGCAGTTCTTC	CASSDRSSGGAYNEQFF
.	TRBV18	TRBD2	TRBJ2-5	TGTGCCAGCTCACCACTAGCGGGGGGGCCATATGAGACCCAGTACTTC	CASSPLAGGPYETQYF
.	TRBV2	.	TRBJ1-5	TGTGCCAGCAGTGAACTTACAGGGTCTTATCAGCCCCAGCATTTT	CASSELTGSYQPQHF
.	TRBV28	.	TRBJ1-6	TGTGCCAGCAGTCCCGCCGCAGGCTATAATTCACCCCTCCACTTT	CASSPAAGYNSPLHF
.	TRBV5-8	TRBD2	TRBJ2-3	TGTGCCAGCAGTCCCGGGACTAGCGGTTTGGGTACGCAGTATTTT	CASSPGTSGLGTQYF
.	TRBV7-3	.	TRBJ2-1	TGTGCCAGCAGCTTCCAGAACTACAATGAGCAGTTCTTC	CASSFQNYNEQFF
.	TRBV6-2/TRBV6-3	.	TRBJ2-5	TGTGCCAGCAGTTCCCCCCCCCGGGACTCCATCCAAGAGACCCAGTACTTC	CASSSPPRDSIQETQYF